The 24 T cell receptor beta chains given below trace back to one sample, sequenced in a study of shared clonotypes between healthy human individuals. The repertoire was sequenced with immunoSEQ multiplex PCR; TCRdb's copy has only in-frame clones and lacks some. The table includes a few million clones, approximately 90% detected once. Sequenced input: naive CD4+ T cells from PBMCs. Regarding subset: CD45RA+ positively selected. The receptor source for this set is a man between 18 and 35 years old in good health. Some clones in this sample may be carry-over from other donors' samples.

The rearrangement uses TRBV7-9 and TRBJ2-5; D is unclear. This CDR3 comprises 16 residues. Trimming removed 1 base at V and 5 bases at J, with 17 bases between. Germline values: CDR1 SEHNR, CDR2 FQNEAQ (reference sequence). The CDR3 sequence is CASSLGSRRLTETQYF. DNA of the CDR3: TGTGCCAGCAGCTTAGGTTCTAGGAGACTGACGGAGACCCAGTACTTC.

The chain has TRBV4-3 and TRBJ1-5; no clear D gene. Trimming stripped 0 bases from V and 3 bases from J, with 9 bases between. The CDR3 length is 15 residues. Germline CDR1 LGHNA, CDR2 YSLEER. This chain's CDR3 is CASSQDGRLNQPQHF. CDR3 nucleotide sequence: TGCGCCAGCAGCCAAGATGGCAGGCTCAATCAGCCCCAGCATTTT.

The chain has TRBV9 and TRBJ2-7, with D possibly being TRBD1 (7 bases). The V and J ends lost 4 bases and 5 bases respectively, with 22 bases between them. Germline CDR1 SGDLS, CDR2 YYNGEE. The CDR3 loop spans 16 amino acids. Written as DNA, the CDR3 is TGTGCCAGCAGCTCACAGGGGATCGGGAGACTCCACGAGCAGTACTTC. Translation: CASSSQGIGRLHEQYF.

The rearrangement joins TRBV28 to TRBJ2-7; 11 bases line up with TRBD2. Losses at the gene ends were 6 bases for V and 8 bases for J; bases not matched to a gene: 21. Germline V CDR1 and CDR2: MDHEN, SYDVKM. The CDR3 contains 18 residues. CDR3 residues: CASSLKGTSGTPYSKQYF. CDR3 in DNA: TGTGCCAGCAGCCTTAAGGGGACTAGCGGAACCCCGTACTCGAAGCAGTACTTC. Looking up the rest from reference TRBV28 and TRBJ2-7 gives the full variable domain: DVKVTQSSRYLVKRTGEKVFLECVQDMDHENMFWYRQDPGLGLRLIYFSYDVKMKEKGDIPEGYSVSREKKERFSLILESASTNQTSMYLCASSLKGTSGTPYSKQYFGPGTRLTVT.

The rearrangement links TRBV5-1 to TRBJ2-5; 13 bases map to TRBD2. The CDR3 extends over 17 amino acids. Trimming at V came to 1 base and at J to 0 bases, leaving 3 bases not matched to a gene. Germline assignment: CDR1 SGHRS and CDR2 YFSETQ. The CDR3, as DNA: TGCGCCAGCAGCTTGAGGGGACTAGCGGGAAACCAAGAGACCCAGTACTTC. The encoded protein is CASSLRGLAGNQETQYF. Complete variable domain (other parts from reference TRBV5-1 and TRBJ2-5): KAGVTQTPRYLIKTRGQQVTLSCSPISGHRSVSWYQQTPGQGLQFLFEYFSETQRNKGNFPGRFSGRQFSNSRSEMNVSTLELGDSALYLCASSLRGLAGNQETQYFGPGTRLLVL.

The rearrangement joins TRBV5-4 to TRBJ2-6; D is unclear. The germline CDR1 and CDR2 sequences are SGHNT and YYREEE (reference sequence). The CDR3 consists of 19 residues. Deletions cut 0 bases from V and 3 bases from J, with 19 bases between. This chain's CDR3 is CASSLANRLGADGANVLTF. As DNA, the CDR3 is TGTGCCAGCAGCTTGGCCAATCGTCTAGGTGCGGATGGGGCCAACGTCCTGACTTTC.

J is TRBJ2-7 and V is TRBV28, with D unresolved. Germline lookup yields CDR1 MDHEN and CDR2 SYDVKM. The CDR3 runs 13 residues. Trimming removed 7 bases at V and 6 bases at J, with 16 bases between. Here the CDR3 reads CASMVVGIGEQYF. Written as DNA, the CDR3 is TGTGCCAGCATGGTCGTGGGAATAGGCGAGCAGTACTTC.

The chain employs TRBV28 and TRBJ1-5; unclear D gene. The CDR3 contains 15 residues. Trimming took 3 bases from V and 2 from J, leaving 11 bases between them. Germline values: CDR1 MDHEN, CDR2 SYDVKM. CDR3 bases: TGTGCCAGCAGTTTGGGTGGCCAGGGCAATCAGCCCCAGCATTTT. Amino acids: CASSLGGQGNQPQHF.

CDR3 in DNA: TGTGCCAGCAGCGACGCGGCGGACTTTTACAATGAGCAGTTCTTC. Translation: CASSDAADFYNEQFF. The V and J genes are TRBV7-2 and TRBJ2-1; maybe TRBD2 (5 bases). Trimming cost V 5 bases and J 4 bases, with 15 bases left between them. Germline V lookup: CDR1 SGHTA, CDR2 FQGNSA. The CDR3 length is 15 residues.

This clone was picked up one time. V usage is TRBV11-2 and J usage is TRBJ2-2, with 14 positions matching TRBD2. Germline CDR1 reads SGHAT; CDR2 reads FQNNGV. This CDR3 has 17 residues. The V segment lost 5 bases and the J segment 6 bases; nucleotides outside the gene matches: 8. CDR3 sequence reads: CASSRTSGRRGPGELFF. The CDR3 DNA reads TGTGCCAGCAGCCGGACTAGCGGGAGGAGGGGACCCGGGGAGCTGTTTTTT. Supplemented by reference TRBV11-2 and TRBJ2-2, the full variable domain reads EAGVAQSPRYKIIEKRQSVAFWCNPISGHATLYWYQQILGQGPKLLIQFQNNGVVDDSQLPKDRFSAERLKGVDSTLKIQPAKLEDSAVYLCASSRTSGRRGPGELFFGEGSRLTVL.

This clone was recorded a few times. The rearrangement uses TRBV19 and TRBJ1-1; maybe TRBD1 (5 bases). In germline, CDR1 is LNHDA, CDR2 SQIVND (reference sequence). The CDR3 sequence is 16 residues long. The V end lost 6 bases, the J end lost 1 base, and 18 bases lay between the germline ends. CDR3 loop: CASRGRGTATNTEAFF. DNA for the CDR3: TGTGCCAGTAGAGGGAGAGGGACGGCTACGAACACTGAAGCTTTCTTT.

The CDR3 DNA sequence: TGTGCCAGTAGTACGGGACTCTCTTCTGGGGCCAACGTCCTGACTTTC. It is translated as CASSTGLSSGANVLTF. This chain joins TRBV19 and TRBJ2-6; tentative D call: TRBD2 (6 bases). Germline CDR1 LNHDA, CDR2 SQIVND (reference sequence). The V end was cut by 4 bases, the J end by 1 base, with 11 bases between. The CDR3 runs to 16 residues. The full variable domain, its missing parts supplied by reference TRBV19 and TRBJ2-6, is DGGITQSPKYLFRKEGQNVTLSCEQNLNHDAMYWYRQDPGQGLRLIYYSQIVNDFQKGDIAEGYSVSREKKESFPLTVTSAQKNPTAFYLCASSTGLSSGANVLTFGAGSRLTVL.

J is TRBJ1-4 and V is TRBV28; tentatively, D is TRBD1 (6 bases). Germline lookup yields CDR1 MDHEN and CDR2 SYDVKM. V dropped 8 bases and J dropped 5 bases, with 15 bases sitting between them. CDR3 length: 14 residues. As DNA, the CDR3 is TGTGCCAGCGGGTTGGACAGTAAAAATGAAAAACTGTTTTTT. Amino acids: CASGLDSKNEKLFF.

V usage is TRBV2 and J usage is TRBJ2-3, with a weak D call TRBD2 (7 bases). V lost 4 bases to trimming and J lost 0 bases, with 17 bases between them. The CDR3 is 17 amino acids. Germline V CDR1 and CDR2: SNHLY, FYNNEI. Written as DNA, the CDR3 is TGTGCCAGCAGTGTACAGCAGGGGAGGGGAAGCACAGATACGCAGTATTTT. It translates to CASSVQQGRGSTDTQYF.

This clone was recorded only once. The V gene is TRBV7-9, the J gene TRBJ1-4, with D possibly TRBD1 on 6 matching bases. V lost 1 base, J lost 0 bases, and 9 bases lay in between. The CDR3 is 16 residues long. Germline-derived CDR1 and CDR2 are SEHNR and FQNEAQ (reference sequence). CDR3 loop: CASSLGGTTTNEKLFF. Written as DNA, the CDR3 is TGTGCCAGCAGCTTAGGTGGGACAACAACTAATGAAAAACTGTTTTTT.

This chain uses TRBV7-8 with TRBJ2-3; D not certain. V was pared by 2 bases and J by 0 bases, with 6 bases between. This CDR3 is built from 14 residues. Looked up from germline, CDR1 is SGHVS and CDR2 is FQNEAQ. CDR3: CASSLISSTDTQYF. In DNA, the CDR3 is TGTGCCAGCAGCTTAATTTCTAGCACAGATACGCAGTATTTT.

The V and J genes are TRBV11-2 and TRBJ2-3; D not resolved. Trimming took 4 bases from V and 2 from J, leaving 25 bases between them. This CDR3 spans 19 amino acids. The germline CDR1 and CDR2 sequences are SGHAT and FQNNGV. The CDR3: CASSYRWSVDKEITDTQYF. As DNA, the CDR3 is TGTGCCAGCAGCTACCGCTGGAGTGTAGACAAGGAAATCACAGATACGCAGTATTTT.

The chain couples TRBV5-4 to TRBJ2-3; 7 nucleotides agree with TRBD2. J gave up 5 bases and V 0 bases, and 3 bases lay outside the gene matches. Germline V gene lookup returns CDR1 SGHNT and CDR2 YYREEE (reference sequence). The CDR3 runs to 14 residues. The CDR3 region is CASSLGLAVDTQYF. The CDR3 nucleotides are TGTGCCAGCAGCTTGGGACTAGCCGTAGATACGCAGTATTTT.

The chain is built from TRBV6-6 and TRBJ1-1; no firm D call. This CDR3 comprises 11 residues. Germline CDR1 is MNHNY and CDR2 is SVGAGI (reference sequence). V gave up 3 bases and J gave up 6 bases, with 5 bases separating them. CDR3 bases: TGTGCCAGCAGTTATCTGGCTGAAGCTTTCTTT. It translates to CASSYLAEAFF.

The chain couples TRBV9 to TRBJ1-2, with D uncertain. The CDR3 length is 14 residues. V lost 0 bases and J 0 bases, leaving 6 bases between the germline ends. Germline V CDR1 and CDR2: SGDLS, YYNGEE. CDR3 amino acids: CASSVGQTNYGYTF. As DNA, the CDR3 is TGTGCCAGCAGCGTAGGGCAGACTAACTATGGCTACACCTTC. The whole variable domain, filled in from reference TRBV9 and TRBJ1-2, reads DSGVTQTPKHLITATGQRVTLRCSPRSGDLSVYWYQQSLDQGLQFLIQYYNGEERAKGNILERFSAQQFPDLHSELNLSSLELGDSALYFCASSVGQTNYGYTFGSGTRLTVV.

Regarding this clone: This sample includes further DNA sequences coding for the same CDR3. The rearrangement joins TRBV7-3 to TRBJ2-1; maybe TRBD2 (6 bases). CDR1 and CDR2 (germline): SGHTA, FQGTGA. Trimming removed 2 bases from V and 5 bases from J, with 7 bases in between. CDR3 length equals 13 residues. Written as DNA, the CDR3 is TGTGCCAGCAGCTTAGCGGGGAACAATGAGCAGTTCTTC. As protein: CASSLAGNNEQFF.

J is TRBJ2-1 and V is TRBV5-1; TRBD1 aligns across 7 bases. The germline gives CDR1 SGHRS, CDR2 YFSETQ. The CDR3 is made up of 16 amino acids. V shed 0 bases and J 7 bases; nucleotides not matched to a gene: 10. CDR3 loop: CASSLDVGGIWNEQFF. As DNA, the CDR3 is TGCGCCAGCAGCTTGGATGTAGGGGGCATTTGGAATGAGCAGTTCTTC.

V is TRBV6-4 and J is TRBJ2-1, with 10 bases matching TRBD2. The germline V gene has CDR1 MRHNA and CDR2 SNTAGT. Trimming removed 8 bases from V and 6 bases from J; junction bases left unmatched: 10. The CDR3 loop spans 15 amino acids. The CDR3 nucleotides are TGTGCCAGCGGGCAGCGGGAGGGTCCCTTCAATGAGCAGTTCTTC. It specifies CASGQREGPFNEQFF.

V usage is TRBV11-3 and J usage is TRBJ2-7, with D perhaps TRBD1 (6 bases). This CDR3 has 13 amino acids. Germline V gives CDR1 SGHNT, CDR2 YENEEA. The V end was cut by 6 bases, the J end by 6 bases, with 15 bases between. The CDR3 sequence is CASSRDRSSEQYF. CDR3 sequence (DNA): TGTGCCAGCAGTCGCGACAGGTCATCCGAGCAGTACTTC.